The 4 T cell receptor beta chains given below trace back to one sample, sequenced in a study of blood T cell repertoires in COVID-19. Assay used: immunoSEQ multiplex PCR; TCRdb lists only in-frame clones, some missing. This sample has some 240,000 clones, with 84% found just once. The material sequenced was peripheral blood. The receptors here all came from a woman aged 40 to 55 who had recovered from COVID-19.

This clone occurred a few times. The genes are TRBV7-9 and TRBJ1-1, with a weak D call TRBD1 (6 bases). Germline V lookup: CDR1 SEHNR, CDR2 FQNEAQ (reference sequence). V lost 1 base to trimming and J lost 8 bases, with 14 bases between them. The CDR3 extends over 14 amino acids. The CDR3 reads CASSLEGVRMEAFF. Here the CDR3 DNA reads TGTGCCAGCAGCTTAGAGGGGGTCCGGATGGAAGCTTTCTTT.

This chain links TRBV7-6 with TRBJ1-1, with 7 bases matching TRBD1. V trimming: 5 bases; J trimming: 1 base; junction bases outside the gene matches: 7. This CDR3 is built from 15 residues. Per the germline V gene, CDR1 is SGHVS and CDR2 is FNYEAQ. The CDR3 loop reads CASSHLGTENTEAFF. CDR3 bases: TGTGCCAGCAGCCATTTAGGGACAGAGAACACTGAAGCTTTCTTT.

This chain connects TRBV19 to TRBJ2-3; 7 bases are a match to TRBD1. The V gene's germline CDR1 is LNHDA and CDR2 SQIVND (reference sequence). J lost 10 bases, V lost 5 bases, and 12 bases had no gene match. This CDR3 has 14 residues. The CDR3 nucleotides read TGTGCCAGTAGTGTCACAGGGGAAGGAGTGGCGCAGTATTTT. Residues: CASSVTGEGVAQYF.

The chain carries TRBV3-1 (or the pseudogene TRBV3-2) and TRBJ2-1; 7 bases fit TRBD2. The germline gives CDR1 LGHDT, CDR2 YNNKEL (reference sequence). The CDR3 contains 14 residues. V trimming: 0 bases; J trimming: 7 bases; junction bases outside the gene matches: 3. The CDR3 nucleotides read TGTGCCAGCAGCCAAGACCTAGCGGCTAATGAGCAGTTCTTC. Amino acid sequence: CASSQDLAANEQFF.